This T cell receptor (beta chain) was found in a study of cytomegalovirus exposure and HLA in healthy donors. Study background: The approximately 120 million unique TCR beta sequences, from 150 million to 200 million T cells, were found by an earlier analysis. General study findings and limits: The authors enumerated 150 to 200 TCR beta chains as linked to cytomegalovirus. Per a prior analysis, the majority of TCR beta V segments were productive roughly 90% or roughly 30% of the time.

V lost 10 bases and J 6 bases, leaving 13 bases between the germline ends. This CDR3 region has 11 residues. Details on this clone: The antigen remains undetermined.

The PCR used 60 Vbeta and 13 Jbeta primers. Libraries were prepared by immunoSEQ multiplex PCR; TCRdb keeps only in-frame clonotypes and omits some of them. The table shows about 140,000 clones, with under 70% occurring only once. The chain links TRBV23-1 to TRBJ2-7; D is unresolved. TRBV23-1 is identified as an open reading frame with a role that is uncertain. The clonotype comes from a woman in her sixties in good health and CMV-seronegative. Sequencing input: PBMCs. The CDR3 DNA reads as TGCGCCACCACGAAACTTGGCGAGCAGTACTTC. Translation: CATTKLGEQYF.